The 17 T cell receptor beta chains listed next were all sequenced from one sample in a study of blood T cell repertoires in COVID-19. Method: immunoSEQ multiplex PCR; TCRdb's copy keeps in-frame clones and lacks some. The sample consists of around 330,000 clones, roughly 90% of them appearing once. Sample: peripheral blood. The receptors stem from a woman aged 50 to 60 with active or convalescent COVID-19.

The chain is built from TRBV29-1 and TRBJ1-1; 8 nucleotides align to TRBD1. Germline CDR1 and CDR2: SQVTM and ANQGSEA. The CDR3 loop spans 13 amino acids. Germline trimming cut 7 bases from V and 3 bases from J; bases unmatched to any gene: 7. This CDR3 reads CSARTGMDTEAFF. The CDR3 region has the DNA TGCAGCGCCCGGACAGGGATGGACACTGAAGCTTTCTTT.

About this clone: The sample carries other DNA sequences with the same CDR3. Written as DNA, the CDR3 is TGTGCCTGGAGTGCAGGACAGAACTATGGCTACACCTTC. This translates into CAWSAGQNYGYTF. The chain combines TRBV30 with TRBJ1-2; tentative D call: TRBD1 (6 bases). Per germline, CDR1 GTSNPN and CDR2 SVGIG (reference sequence). V lost 1 base, J lost 2 bases, and 8 bases lay in between. This CDR3 comprises 13 residues. The whole variable domain, remainder taken from reference TRBV30 and TRBJ1-2, is SQTIHQWPATLVQPVGSPLSLECTVEGTSNPNLYWYRQAAGRGLQLLFYSVGIGQISSEVPQNLSASRPQDRQFILSSKKLLLSDSGFYLCAWSAGQNYGYTFGSGTRLTVV.

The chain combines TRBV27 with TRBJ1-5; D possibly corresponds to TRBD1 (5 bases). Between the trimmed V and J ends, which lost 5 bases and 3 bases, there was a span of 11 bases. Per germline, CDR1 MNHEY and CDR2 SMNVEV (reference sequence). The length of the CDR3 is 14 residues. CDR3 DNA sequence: TGTGCCAGCAGTCGAACAGGAAACAATCAGCCCCAGCATTTT. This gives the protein CASSRTGNNQPQHF.

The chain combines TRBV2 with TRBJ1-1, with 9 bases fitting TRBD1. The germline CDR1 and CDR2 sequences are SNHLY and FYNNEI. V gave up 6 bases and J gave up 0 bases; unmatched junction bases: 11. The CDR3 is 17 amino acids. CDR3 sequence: CASRIGQGLPLNTEAFF. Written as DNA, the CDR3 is TGTGCCAGCAGAATCGGACAGGGGCTCCCTTTGAACACTGAAGCTTTCTTT.

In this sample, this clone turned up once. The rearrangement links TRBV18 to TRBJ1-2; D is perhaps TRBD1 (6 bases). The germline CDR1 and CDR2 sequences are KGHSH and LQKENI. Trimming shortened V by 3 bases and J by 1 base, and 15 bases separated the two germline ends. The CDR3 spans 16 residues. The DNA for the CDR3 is TGTGCCAGCTCACCTTTGGACAGTGCCCTTAACTATGGCTACACCTTC. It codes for CASSPLDSALNYGYTF.

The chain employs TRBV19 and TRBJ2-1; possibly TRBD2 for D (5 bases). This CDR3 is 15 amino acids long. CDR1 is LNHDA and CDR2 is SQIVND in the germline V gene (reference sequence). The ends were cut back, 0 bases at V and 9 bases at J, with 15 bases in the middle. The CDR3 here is CASSIEVGEMFEQFF. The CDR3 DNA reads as TGTGCCAGTAGTATAGAGGTGGGAGAAATGTTTGAGCAGTTCTTC.

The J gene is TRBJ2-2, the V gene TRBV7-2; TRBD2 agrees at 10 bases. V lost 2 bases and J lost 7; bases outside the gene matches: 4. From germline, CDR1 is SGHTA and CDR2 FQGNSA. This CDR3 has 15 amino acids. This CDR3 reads CASSLILAGVGELFF. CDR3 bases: TGTGCCAGCAGCTTAATCCTAGCGGGAGTCGGGGAGCTGTTTTTT.

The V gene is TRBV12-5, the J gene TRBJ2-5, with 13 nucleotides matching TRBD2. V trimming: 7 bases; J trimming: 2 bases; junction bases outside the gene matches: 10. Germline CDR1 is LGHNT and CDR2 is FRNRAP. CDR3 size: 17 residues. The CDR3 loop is CASVKLGLAGDQETQYF. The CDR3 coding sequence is TGTGCTAGTGTCAAACTCGGACTAGCGGGGGATCAAGAGACCCAGTACTTC.

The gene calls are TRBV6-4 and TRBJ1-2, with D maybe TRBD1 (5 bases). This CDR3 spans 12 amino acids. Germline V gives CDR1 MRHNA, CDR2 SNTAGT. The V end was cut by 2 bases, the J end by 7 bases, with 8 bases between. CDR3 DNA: TGTGCCAGCAGTGACCTGGGGGGTGGCTACACCTTC. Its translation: CASSDLGGGYTF.

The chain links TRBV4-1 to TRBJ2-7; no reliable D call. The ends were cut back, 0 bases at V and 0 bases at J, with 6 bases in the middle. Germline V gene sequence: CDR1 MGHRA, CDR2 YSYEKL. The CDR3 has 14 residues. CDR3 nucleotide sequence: TGCGCCAGCAGCCAAGAACTGCGCTCCTACGAGCAGTACTTC. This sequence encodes CASSQELRSYEQYF.

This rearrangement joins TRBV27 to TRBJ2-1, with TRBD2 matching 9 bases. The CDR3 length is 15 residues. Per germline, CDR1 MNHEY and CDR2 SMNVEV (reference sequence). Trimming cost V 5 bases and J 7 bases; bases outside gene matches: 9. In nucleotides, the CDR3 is TGTGCCAGCAGTATCTCTAGCGGGACTAGGAATGAGCAGTTCTTC. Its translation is CASSISSGTRNEQFF.

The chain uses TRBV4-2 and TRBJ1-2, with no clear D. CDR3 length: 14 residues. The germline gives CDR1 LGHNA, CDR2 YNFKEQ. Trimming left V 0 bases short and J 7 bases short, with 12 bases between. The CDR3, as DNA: TGTGCCAGCAGCCAAGAAAACAGCCTGCGTGGCTACACCTTC. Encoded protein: CASSQENSLRGYTF.

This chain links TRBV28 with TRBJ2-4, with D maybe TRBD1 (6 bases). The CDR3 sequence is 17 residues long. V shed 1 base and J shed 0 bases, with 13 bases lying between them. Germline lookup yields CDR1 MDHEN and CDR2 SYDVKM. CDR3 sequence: CASSLSDRTLAKNIQYF. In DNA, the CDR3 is TGTGCCAGCAGTTTATCAGACAGGACCCTAGCCAAAAACATTCAGTACTTC. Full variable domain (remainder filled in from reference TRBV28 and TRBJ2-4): DVKVTQSSRYLVKRTGEKVFLECVQDMDHENMFWYRQDPGLGLRLIYFSYDVKMKEKGDIPEGYSVSREKKERFSLILESASTNQTSMYLCASSLSDRTLAKNIQYFGAGTRLSVL.

CDR3 bases: TGTGCCAGCAGCCTTACAGGGGGTGAGGGCTACACCTTC. It yields the protein CASSLTGGEGYTF. The chain links TRBV6-4 to TRBJ1-2; TRBD1 agrees at 8 bases. With V trimmed by 6 bases and J by 8 bases, 8 bases remained unmatched. Germline assignment: CDR1 MRHNA and CDR2 SNTAGT. This CDR3 has 13 residues.

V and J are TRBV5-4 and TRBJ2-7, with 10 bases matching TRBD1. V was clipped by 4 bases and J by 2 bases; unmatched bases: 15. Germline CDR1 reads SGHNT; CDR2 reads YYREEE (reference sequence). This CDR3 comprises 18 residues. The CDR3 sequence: CASSPSLLRTGGTYEQYF. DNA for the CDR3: TGTGCCAGCAGCCCCTCACTCCTACGGACAGGGGGGACCTACGAGCAGTACTTC.

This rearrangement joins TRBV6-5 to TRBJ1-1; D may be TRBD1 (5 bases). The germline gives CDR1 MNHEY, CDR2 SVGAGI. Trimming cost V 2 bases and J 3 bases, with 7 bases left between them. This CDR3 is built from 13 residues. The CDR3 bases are TGTGCCAGCAGTTACAGGGGCGACACTGAAGCTTTCTTT. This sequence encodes CASSYRGDTEAFF.

The CDR3 loop is CSARAEAEAFF. DNA of the CDR3: TGCAGTGCTAGAGCGGAGGCTGAAGCTTTCTTT. The chain joins TRBV20-1 to TRBJ1-1; D call uncertain. The CDR3 totals 11 residues. Germline CDR1 and CDR2: DFQATT and SNEGSKA (reference sequence). Trimming removed 1 base from V and 6 bases from J, with 6 bases in between.